What follows are 9 T cell receptor beta chains derived from one specimen sequenced in a study of blood T cells in healthy people across ages. Through a sample-barcoded 5' primer and a J-beta primer mix, a second PCR was run for roughly 6 to 12 cycles. TCRdb used MiXCR to reprocess the 5' RACE reads, holding one entry per CDR3 protein. The table has about 1 million distinct CDR3 sequences, 45% seen once. Input material: blood. These receptors came from a woman in her sixties or seventies in good health.

The chain carries TRBV12-3 or TRBV12-4 and TRBJ2-1; D possibly corresponds to TRBD2 (6 bases). V shed 5 bases and J shed 1 base, with 18 bases lying between them. This CDR3 spans 17 amino acids. CDR3 amino acids: CASSPARGAGSYNEQFF. DNA for the CDR3: TGTGCCAGCAGTCCCGCCCGGGGAGCGGGTTCCTACAATGAGCAGTTCTTC.

The gene calls are TRBV5-1 and TRBJ2-7; 9 positions match TRBD1. Germline CDR1 SGHRS, CDR2 YFSETQ. The CDR3 runs to 15 residues. Trimming at V came to 4 bases and at J to 4 bases, leaving 9 bases not matched to a gene. CDR3 in amino acids: CASSPRTGASYEQYF. The CDR3 DNA reads as TGCGCCAGCAGCCCCCGGACAGGGGCTTCTTACGAGCAGTACTTC. Together with reference TRBV5-1 and TRBJ2-7, the CDR3 gives the full variable domain: KAGVTQTPRYLIKTRGQQVTLSCSPISGHRSVSWYQQTPGQGLQFLFEYFSETQRNKGNFPGRFSGRQFSNSRSEMNVSTLELGDSALYLCASSPRTGASYEQYFGPGTRLTVT.

This clonotype was recorded a few times. The rearrangement joins TRBV29-1 to TRBJ2-1; D gene ambiguous. This CDR3 region has 12 residues. Trimming removed 8 bases from V and 0 bases from J, with 8 bases in between. Germline-derived CDR1 and CDR2 are SQVTM and ANQGSEA. For the CDR3, the DNA is TGCAGCACCAAAAGCTCCTACAATGAGCAGTTCTTC. Protein: CSTKSSYNEQFF.

A word on this clonotype: A junction boundary mismatches the germline segment, possibly from a read error. The chain recombines TRBV14 with TRBJ1-6; D is unresolved. The CDR3 contains 14 residues. Germline loops: CDR1 SGHDN, CDR2 FVKESK. CDR3 nucleotides: TGTGCCAGCCAACAGAGCTCCTATAATTCACCCCCCCACTTT. Its protein is CASQQSSYNSPPHF. Combining the CDR3 with reference TRBV14 and TRBJ1-6 gives the whole variable domain EAGVTQFPSHSVIEKGQTVTLRCDPISGHDNLYWYRRVMGKEIKFLLHFVKESKQDESGMPNNRFLAERTGGTYSTLKVQPAELEDSGVYFCASQQSSYNSPPHFGNGTRLTVT.

The chain links TRBV9 to TRBJ2-1; 7 positions agree with TRBD2. V trimming: 1 base; J trimming: 6 bases; junction bases outside the gene matches: 4. CDR1 is SGDLS, CDR2 YYNGEE, per germline. The CDR3 sequence is 14 residues long. CDR3 sequence (DNA): TGTGCCAGCAGCGTAAGCGGGAACGGCAATGAGCAGTTCTTC. Translation: CASSVSGNGNEQFF.

This clonotype turned up a few times. This chain uses TRBV4-2 with TRBJ2-2; possibly TRBD2 for D (5 bases). Trimming left V 5 bases short and J 2 bases short, with 12 bases between. The CDR3 loop spans 15 amino acids. CDR1 and CDR2 from the germline V gene are LGHNA and YNFKEQ. The CDR3 DNA reads as TGTGCCAGCAGCTCTGAGGGCGGTAACACCGGGGAGCTGTTTTTT. Protein sequence: CASSSEGGNTGELFF.

A note on this clonotype: An end of the junction does not agree with germline; a read error may underlie this. J is TRBJ2-2 and V is TRBV5-1; D is ambiguous. This CDR3 has 14 amino acids. Looked up from germline, CDR1 is SGHRS and CDR2 is YFSETQ. The CDR3 sequence is CTSSLVQNTGELFF. Written as DNA, the CDR3 is TGCACCAGCAGCTTGGTACAGAACACCGGGGAGCTGTTTTTT.

V gene TRBV7-8 combines with J gene TRBJ2-5, with 8 bases matching TRBD1. This CDR3 is 15 amino acids long. V was pared by 3 bases and J by 0 bases, with 3 bases of the junction left unmatched. Germline V gives CDR1 SGHVS, CDR2 FQNEAQ. The CDR3 sequence: CASSFRTGNQETQYF. DNA for the CDR3: TGTGCCAGCAGCTTCCGGACAGGGAACCAAGAGACCCAGTACTTC. The full variable domain, in which reference TRBV7-8 and TRBJ2-5 provide the parts outside the CDR3, is GAGVSQSPRYKVAKRGQDVALRCDPISGHVSLFWYQQALGQGPEFLTYFQNEAQLDKSGLPSDRFFAERPEGSVSTLKIQRTQQEDSAVYLCASSFRTGNQETQYFGPGTRLLVL.

This clonotype was seen only a few times. The chain carries TRBV6-2 or TRBV6-3 and TRBJ1-2, with D tentatively TRBD1 (5 bases). Deletions cut 8 bases from V and 13 bases from J, with 17 bases between. CDR3 size: 11 residues. CDR1 and CDR2 (germline): MNHEY, SVGEGT. The CDR3 region is CASGRDRPLTF. As DNA, the CDR3 is TGTGCCAGCGGAAGGGACCGCCCGCTCACCTTC.